These T cell receptor beta chains were read from a single sample in a study of CD8 T cells in ankylosing spondylitis. TCRdb re-called the 5' RACE reads with MiXCR, one entry per CDR3 protein. The sample holds 300,000 to 400,000 distinct CDR3 sequences, 20% to 25% seen once. Sequenced sample: blood, either unsorted or a sorted T cell fraction (not recorded which). The receptors shown here come from a male donor with ankylosing spondylitis or in good health (not recorded which). The CDR3 runs from the conserved cysteine through the conserved F or W. The D gene is left open where the match is weak. Some rows mark clone size as missing; the rest say once, few, many or name a class of expanded clone.

clone_size	d_call	cdr3_length	j_call	v_call	cdr3_aa	cdr3_nt
few	-	12	TRBJ2-7	TRBV2	CASIGGPSEQYF	TGTGCCAGCATAGGGGGGCCCAGCGAGCAGTACTTC
-	-	17	TRBJ2-6	TRBV29-1	CSVEAWPGESGANVLTF	TGCAGCGTTGAAGCTTGGCCAGGAGAGTCTGGGGCCAACGTCCTGACTTTC
-	-	17	TRBJ2-7	TRBV7-9	CASSFQPGQTSSYEQYF	TGTGCCAGCAGCTTTCAGCCGGGACAGACTAGCTCCTACGAGCAGTACTTC
few	TRBD1	18	TRBJ1-2	TRBV25-1	CASSGRDRGISWIYGYTF	TGTGCCAGCAGTGGCCGGGACAGGGGAATCAGTTGGATCTATGGCTACACCTTC
few	-	17	TRBJ2-7	TRBV6-1	CASSPQFLGQGDYEQYF	TGTGCCAGCAGCCCTCAGTTTCTTGGGCAGGGTGACTACGAGCAGTACTTC
-	-	15	TRBJ2-7	TRBV7-2	CASSHPPRSSYEQYF	TGTGCCAGCAGCCACCCCCCCAGGAGCTCCTACGAGCAGTACTTC
-	-	18	TRBJ2-5	TRBV12-3/TRBV12-4	CALSLSGLVAANQETQYF	TGTGCCCTCAGTTTATCCGGTCTAGTAGCGGCAAACCAAGAGACCCAGTACTTC
few	TRBD2	15	TRBJ2-3	TRBV28	CASSLTSGGSDTQYF	TGTGCCAGCAGTTTGACTAGCGGGGGATCAGATACGCAGTATTTT
-	-	13	TRBJ1-2	TRBV29-1	CSVAGWEDYGYTF	TGCAGCGTTGCAGGGTGGGAAGACTATGGCTACACCTTC
once	-	13	TRBJ2-7	TRBV7-6	CASSPSPTGEQYF	TGTGCCAGCAGCCCGTCCCCCACAGGGGAGCAGTACTTC
-	TRBD2	13	TRBJ2-5	TRBV7-9	CASSPPAGVTQYF	TGTGCCAGCAGCCCACCTGCGGGGGTGACCCAGTACTTC
few	-	12	TRBJ2-7	TRBV29-1	CSVLTFAGNLYF	TGCAGCGTCCTAACCTTCGCGGGGAACCTCTACTTC
few	-	12	TRBJ2-1	TRBV15	CAPYAGAGEQFF	TGTGCCCCGTACGCTGGGGCAGGTGAGCAGTTCTTC
few	-	15	TRBJ2-7	TRBV7-9	CASSLTQGPSYEQYF	TGTGCCAGCAGCTTAACACAGGGCCCCTCCTACGAGCAGTACTTC
-	TRBD2	17	TRBJ2-1	TRBV3-1	CASSQDIVLAEYNEQFF	TGTGCCAGCAGCCAAGATATAGTACTAGCGGAGTACAATGAGCAGTTCTTC
-	TRBD1	17	TRBJ1-4	TRBV5-1	CASSKTGGTATNEKLFF	TGCGCCAGCAGCAAGACAGGGGGCACGGCAACTAATGAAAAACTGTTTTTT
-	-	13	TRBJ2-7	TRBV29-1	CSVEEGSSYEQYF	TGCAGCGTTGAAGAGGGGAGCTCCTACGAGCAGTACTTC
few	TRBD1	13	TRBJ2-1	TRBV12-3/TRBV12-4	CASSPQGPNEQFF	TGTGCCAGCAGTCCACAGGGGCCCAATGAGCAGTTCTTC
-	-	14	TRBJ2-5	TRBV2	CASRRGHIEETQYF	TGTGCCAGCAGGAGAGGACATATAGAAGAGACCCAGTACTTC
few	-	13	TRBJ2-1	TRBV24-1	CATSVPGANEQFF	TGTGCCACCAGTGTTCCGGGAGCCAATGAGCAGTTCTTC
-	TRBD1	15	TRBJ1-1	TRBV29-1	CSVEWMDRAGTEAFF	TGCAGCGTTGAATGGATGGACAGGGCTGGCACTGAAGCTTTCTTT
-	TRBD1	18	TRBJ2-3	TRBV2	CASSEEPLRGPSTDTQYF	TGTGCCAGCAGTGAAGAGCCATTGAGGGGGCCTAGCACAGATACGCAGTATTTT
few	TRBD1	18	TRBJ2-3	TRBV15	CATSREGGQGSSTDTQYF	TGTGCCACCAGCCGAGAGGGGGGACAGGGATCAAGCACAGATACGCAGTATTTT
-	TRBD2	16	TRBJ2-1	TRBV7-9	CASSNTGTSSYNEQFF	TGTGCCAGCAGCAACACCGGGACTAGCTCCTACAATGAGCAGTTCTTC
-	TRBD1	15	TRBJ1-1	TRBV5-5	CASSINRGFGTEAFF	TGTGCCAGCAGCATCAACAGGGGTTTTGGAACTGAAGCTTTCTTT
few	-	14	TRBJ2-4	TRBV6-4	CAGLESREENIQYF	TGTGCCGGACTGGAATCCCGAGAGGAAAACATTCAGTACTTC
-	-	14	TRBJ2-3	TRBV20-1	CSARVFPLTGTQYF	TGCAGTGCTAGAGTCTTCCCCTTGACCGGGACCCAGTATTTT